This note documents a single T cell receptor beta chain sequence. The antigen this receptor binds is unknown. No much larger clone exists at a distance of one base, and base qualities are not known. The record originates from a study of blood T cell repertoires in COVID-19 (dated by TCRdb to about 2020). Regarding the research as a whole: Samples from collaborators originated in the United States, Italy and Spain and spanned both the acute and convalescent phases of COVID-19. The material from the prospective study consisted of cDNA or gDNA derived from T cells, B-cell-depleted T cells, or PBMCs. Subjects who had been exposed to COVID-19, were actively infected with it, or had recovered from it provided the deeply sampled blood TCRbeta repertoires that made up the dataset. The repertoires were released in a freely available public database intended as a resource for research on the immune response to SARS-CoV-2. Samples were obtained from the ongoing ImmuneRACE study (first 160 participants) and from some 1,300 subjects provided by 6 global collaborators. The sample metadata nearly always contained a de-identified subject ID, COVID-19 status, age in years and sex. Where HLA class I and class II types were available, the types were taken from metadata supplied by the sample provider, not from assay-based typing. Findings and caveats that apply to the study as a whole: The amount of clinical and demographic metadata varied by source and participant and was provided uncurated.

The junction shows trimming of 2 bases on V and 2 bases on J, plus 9 bases between the germline ends. Via the germline V gene, CDR1 is MNHNS and CDR2 SASEGT. Inclusive of the bounding cysteine and phenylalanine, the CDR3 is 14 residues long. The kept DNA is CDR3 alone, 42 bases in frame from the first base. Whole blood was collected in K2EDTA tubes by collaborating institutions according to the institutions' own protocols. For TCRbeta analysis, collaborators shipped samples as frozen whole blood, isolated PBMCs, or DNA extracted from either of those sample types. TCRbeta CDR3 regions were amplified from genomic DNA using the immunoSEQ Assay, a bias-controlled multiplex PCR. In the original analysis: The number of nucleated cells in each sample was estimated from the amplification of reference gene primers within the assay. Sequence reads were collapsed and filtered to measure the absolute abundance of every unique TCRbeta CDR3 rearrangement. Productive Simpson clonality was computed per sample as the square root of Simpson's diversity index over productive rearrangements. Not all clones reach the TCRdb copy of this immuneACCESS table, which keeps in-frame sequences only. Checked studies attribute under half of the gap to unresolved V genes and leave the rest unexplained. V and J calls and clone size are copied from that table; D and trimming were computed from the DNA. This sample is represented by approximately 110,000 clones; about 75% of them were singletons. The top ten clones comprise roughly a fifth of the sample.

Specimen: peripheral blood. The chain couples TRBV6-1 to TRBJ1-1; no D gene call is confident. This clonotype was obtained from a woman between 65 and 79 years old with acute or convalescent COVID-19. The nucleotide sequence reads as follows: TGTGCCAGCAGTGAAATTGCGGGCAACACTGAAGCTTTCTTT. This encodes CASSEIAGNTEAFF.